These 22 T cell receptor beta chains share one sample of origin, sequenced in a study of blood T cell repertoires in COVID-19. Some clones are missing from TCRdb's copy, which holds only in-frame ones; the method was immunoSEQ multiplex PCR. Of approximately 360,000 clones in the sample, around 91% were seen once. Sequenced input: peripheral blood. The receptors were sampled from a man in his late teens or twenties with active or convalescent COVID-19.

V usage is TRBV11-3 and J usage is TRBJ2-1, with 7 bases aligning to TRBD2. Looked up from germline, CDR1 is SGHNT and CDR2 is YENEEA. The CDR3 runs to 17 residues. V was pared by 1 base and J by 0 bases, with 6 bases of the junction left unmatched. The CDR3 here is CASSLGPRTSSYNEQFF. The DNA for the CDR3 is TGTGCCAGCAGCTTAGGTCCCAGGACTAGCTCCTACAATGAGCAGTTCTTC.

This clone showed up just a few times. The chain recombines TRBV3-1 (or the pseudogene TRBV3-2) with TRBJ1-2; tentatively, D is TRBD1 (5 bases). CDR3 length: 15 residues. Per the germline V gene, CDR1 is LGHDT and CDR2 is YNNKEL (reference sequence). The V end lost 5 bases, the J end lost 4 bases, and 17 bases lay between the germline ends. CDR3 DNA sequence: TGTGCCAGCAGCAACAGACAGAGCGCTATCTATGGCTACACCTTC. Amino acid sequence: CASSNRQSAIYGYTF.

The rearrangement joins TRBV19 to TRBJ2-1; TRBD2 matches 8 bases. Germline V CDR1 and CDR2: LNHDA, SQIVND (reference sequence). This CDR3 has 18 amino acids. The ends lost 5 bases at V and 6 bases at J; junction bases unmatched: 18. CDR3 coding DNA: TGTGCCAGTAGTGCCTTCCTTTATAGCGGGGAGGACGCCAATGAGCAGTTCTTC. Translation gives CASSAFLYSGEDANEQFF.

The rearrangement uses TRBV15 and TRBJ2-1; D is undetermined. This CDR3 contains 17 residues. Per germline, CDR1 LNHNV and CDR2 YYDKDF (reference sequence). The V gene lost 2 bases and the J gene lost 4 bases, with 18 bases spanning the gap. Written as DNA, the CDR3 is TGTGCCACCAGCAGACCATCCGCCCGGTTCTTATACAATGAGCAGTTCTTC. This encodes CATSRPSARFLYNEQFF. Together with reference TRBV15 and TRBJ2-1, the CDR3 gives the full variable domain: DAMVIQNPRYQVTQFGKPVTLSCSQTLNHNVMYWYQQKSSQAPKLLFHYYDKDFNNEADTPDNFQSRRPNTSFCFLDIRSPGLGDTAMYLCATSRPSARFLYNEQFFGPGTRLTVL.

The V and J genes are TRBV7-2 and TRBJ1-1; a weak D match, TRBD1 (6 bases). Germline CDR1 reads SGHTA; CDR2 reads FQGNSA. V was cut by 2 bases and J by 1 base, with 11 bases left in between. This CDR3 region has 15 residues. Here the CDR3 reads CASSLLGGANTEAFF. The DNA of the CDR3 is TGTGCCAGCAGCTTACTGGGGGGGGCGAACACTGAAGCTTTCTTT. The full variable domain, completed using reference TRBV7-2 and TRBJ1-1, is GAGVSQSPSNKVTEKGKDVELRCDPISGHTALYWYRQSLGQGLEFLIYFQGNSAPDKSGLPSDRFSAERTGGSVSTLTIQRTQQEDSAVYLCASSLLGGANTEAFFGQGTRLTVV.

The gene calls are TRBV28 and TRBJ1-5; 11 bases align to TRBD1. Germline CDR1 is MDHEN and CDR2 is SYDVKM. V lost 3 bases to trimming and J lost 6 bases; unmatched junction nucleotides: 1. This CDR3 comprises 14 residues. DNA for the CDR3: TGTGCCAGCAGTTTGGGACAGGGGGTTCAGCCCCAGCATTTT. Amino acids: CASSLGQGVQPQHF.

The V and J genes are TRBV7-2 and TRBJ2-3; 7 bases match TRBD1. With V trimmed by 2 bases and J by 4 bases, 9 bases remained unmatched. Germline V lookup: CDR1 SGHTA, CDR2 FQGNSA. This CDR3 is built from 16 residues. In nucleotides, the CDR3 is TGTGCCAGCAGCTTAATGGGACAGACAGTGGCAGATACGCAGTATTTT. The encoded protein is CASSLMGQTVADTQYF.

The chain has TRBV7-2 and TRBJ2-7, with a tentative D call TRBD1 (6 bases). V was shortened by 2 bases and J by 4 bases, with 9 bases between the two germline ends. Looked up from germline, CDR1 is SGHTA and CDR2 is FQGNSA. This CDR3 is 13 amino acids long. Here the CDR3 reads CASSLRGFYEQYF. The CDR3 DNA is TGTGCCAGCAGCTTAAGGGGGTTTTACGAGCAGTACTTC.

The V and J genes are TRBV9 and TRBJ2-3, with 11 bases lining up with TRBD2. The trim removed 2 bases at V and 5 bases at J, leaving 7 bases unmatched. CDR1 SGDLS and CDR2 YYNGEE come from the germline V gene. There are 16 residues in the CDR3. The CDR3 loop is CASSVFSGGAGDTQYF. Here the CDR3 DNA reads TGTGCCAGCAGCGTGTTTAGCGGGGGGGCAGGAGATACGCAGTATTTT.

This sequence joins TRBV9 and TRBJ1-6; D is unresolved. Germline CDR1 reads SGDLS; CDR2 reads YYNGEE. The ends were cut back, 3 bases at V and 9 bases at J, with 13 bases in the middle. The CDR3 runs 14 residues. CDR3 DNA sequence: TGTGCCAGCAGCGCAACAATGGGGAGTTCACCCCTCCACTTT. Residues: CASSATMGSSPLHF.

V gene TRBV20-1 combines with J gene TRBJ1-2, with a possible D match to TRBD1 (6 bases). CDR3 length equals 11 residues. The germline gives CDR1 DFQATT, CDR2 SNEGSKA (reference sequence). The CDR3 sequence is CSITGLLGYTF. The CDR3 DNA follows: TGCAGCATCACAGGGTTGTTGGGCTACACCTTC.

CDR3 sequence (DNA): TGCGCCAGCGGGACAGGGGCCGATATCAATGAAAAACTGTTTTTT. Its translation: CASGTGADINEKLFF. The V call is TRBV4-3, the J call TRBJ1-4, with TRBD1 matching over 10 bases. J lost 5 bases, V lost 8 bases, and 8 bases had no gene match. Germline V gene data show CDR1 as LGHNA and CDR2 as YSLEER. This CDR3 region has 15 residues.

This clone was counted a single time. CDR3 DNA sequence: TGTGCCAGCAGCCCCGCCGCAGGGCTCGCCGGCTACACCTTC. As protein: CASSPAAGLAGYTF. The chain combines TRBV21-1 with TRBJ1-2; the D call in the table, TRBD1, was not verified against the DNA. TRBV21-1 is designated a pseudogene. The CDR3 totals 14 residues.

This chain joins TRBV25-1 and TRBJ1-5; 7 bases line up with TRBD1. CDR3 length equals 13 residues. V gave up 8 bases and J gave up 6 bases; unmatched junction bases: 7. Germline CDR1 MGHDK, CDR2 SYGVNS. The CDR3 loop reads CASAPTGVQPQHF. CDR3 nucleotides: TGTGCCAGCGCCCCCACAGGGGTTCAGCCCCAGCATTTT.

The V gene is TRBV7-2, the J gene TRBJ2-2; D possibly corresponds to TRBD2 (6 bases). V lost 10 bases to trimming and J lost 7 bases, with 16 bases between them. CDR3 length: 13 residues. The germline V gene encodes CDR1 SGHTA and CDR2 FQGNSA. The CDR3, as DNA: TGTGCCACCACCAGATCGGGGGTCGGGGAGCTGTTTTTT. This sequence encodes CATTRSGVGELFF. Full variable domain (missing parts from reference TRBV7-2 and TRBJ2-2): GAGVSQSPSNKVTEKGKDVELRCDPISGHTALYWYRQSLGQGLEFLIYFQGNSAPDKSGLPSDRFSAERTGGSVSTLTIQRTQQEDSAVYLCATTRSGVGELFFGEGSRLTVL.

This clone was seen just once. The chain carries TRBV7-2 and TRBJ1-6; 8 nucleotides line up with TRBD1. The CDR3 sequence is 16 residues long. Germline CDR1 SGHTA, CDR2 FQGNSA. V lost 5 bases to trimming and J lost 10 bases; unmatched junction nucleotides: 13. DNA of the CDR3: TGTGCCAGCAGCCCCGGACAGGGATGGGCCGAATCACCCCTCCACTTT. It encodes CASSPGQGWAESPLHF. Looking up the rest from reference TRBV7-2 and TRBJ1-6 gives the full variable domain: GAGVSQSPSNKVTEKGKDVELRCDPISGHTALYWYRQSLGQGLEFLIYFQGNSAPDKSGLPSDRFSAERTGGSVSTLTIQRTQQEDSAVYLCASSPGQGWAESPLHFGNGTRLTVT.

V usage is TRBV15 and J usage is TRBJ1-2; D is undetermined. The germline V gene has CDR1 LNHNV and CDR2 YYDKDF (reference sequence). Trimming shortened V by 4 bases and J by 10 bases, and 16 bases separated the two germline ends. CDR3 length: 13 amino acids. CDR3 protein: CATSKEDGEFYTF. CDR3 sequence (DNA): TGTGCCACCAGCAAAGAGGATGGAGAATTCTACACCTTC.

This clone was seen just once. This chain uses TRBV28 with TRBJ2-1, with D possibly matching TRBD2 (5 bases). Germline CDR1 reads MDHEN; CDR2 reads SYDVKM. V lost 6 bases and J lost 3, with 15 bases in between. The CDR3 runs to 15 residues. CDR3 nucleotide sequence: TGTGCCAGCAGCCCCTTTTGGGAGATCTACAATGAGCAGTTCTTC. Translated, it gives CASSPFWEIYNEQFF.

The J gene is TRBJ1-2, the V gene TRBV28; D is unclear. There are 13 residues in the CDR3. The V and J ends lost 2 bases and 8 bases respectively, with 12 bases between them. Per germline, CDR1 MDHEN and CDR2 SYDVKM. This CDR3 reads CASSLRWGGGYTF. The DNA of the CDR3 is TGTGCCAGCAGTTTAAGATGGGGAGGAGGCTACACCTTC.

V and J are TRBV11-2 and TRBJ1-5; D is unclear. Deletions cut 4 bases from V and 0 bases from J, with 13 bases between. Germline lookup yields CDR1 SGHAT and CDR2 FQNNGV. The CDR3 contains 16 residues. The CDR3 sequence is CASSSTRGGSNQPQHF. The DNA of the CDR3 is TGTGCCAGCAGCTCGACCCGAGGAGGTAGCAATCAGCCCCAGCATTTT.

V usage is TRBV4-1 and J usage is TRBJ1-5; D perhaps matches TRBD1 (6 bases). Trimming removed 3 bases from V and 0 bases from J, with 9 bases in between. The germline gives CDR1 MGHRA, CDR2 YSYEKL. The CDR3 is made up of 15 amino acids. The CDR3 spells CASSHYRVSNQPQHF. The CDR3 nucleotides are TGCGCCAGCAGCCATTACAGGGTTAGCAATCAGCCCCAGCATTTT.

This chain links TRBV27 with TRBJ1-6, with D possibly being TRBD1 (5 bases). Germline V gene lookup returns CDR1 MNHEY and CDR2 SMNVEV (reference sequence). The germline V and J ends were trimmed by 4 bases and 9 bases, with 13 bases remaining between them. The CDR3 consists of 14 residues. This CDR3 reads CASSWEGSSSPLHF. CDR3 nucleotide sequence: TGTGCCAGCAGTTGGGAGGGGTCCAGTTCACCCCTCCACTTT.